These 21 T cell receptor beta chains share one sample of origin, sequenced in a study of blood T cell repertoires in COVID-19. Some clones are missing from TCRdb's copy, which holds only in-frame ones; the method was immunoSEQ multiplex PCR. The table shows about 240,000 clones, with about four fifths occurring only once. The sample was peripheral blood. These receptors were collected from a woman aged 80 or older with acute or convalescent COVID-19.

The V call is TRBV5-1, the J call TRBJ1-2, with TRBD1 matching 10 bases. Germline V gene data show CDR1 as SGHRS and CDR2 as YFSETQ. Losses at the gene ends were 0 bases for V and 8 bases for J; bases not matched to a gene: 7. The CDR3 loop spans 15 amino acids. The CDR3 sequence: CASSLADDRGLGYTF. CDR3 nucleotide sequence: TGCGCCAGCAGCTTGGCCGACGACAGGGGGCTCGGCTACACCTTC.

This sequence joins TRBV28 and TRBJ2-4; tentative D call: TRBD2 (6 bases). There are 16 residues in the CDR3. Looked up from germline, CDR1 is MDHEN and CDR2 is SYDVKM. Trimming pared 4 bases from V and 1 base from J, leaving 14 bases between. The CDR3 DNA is TGTGCCAGCAGTTCCCCAATTGGGGGGGCCAAAAACATTCAGTACTTC. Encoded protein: CASSSPIGGAKNIQYF.

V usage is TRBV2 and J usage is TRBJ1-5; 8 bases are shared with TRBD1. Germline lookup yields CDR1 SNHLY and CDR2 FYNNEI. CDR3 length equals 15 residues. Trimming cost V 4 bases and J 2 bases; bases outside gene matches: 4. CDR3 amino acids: CASSADRGGNQPQHF. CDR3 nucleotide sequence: TGTGCCAGCAGTGCTGACAGGGGAGGCAATCAGCCCCAGCATTTT.

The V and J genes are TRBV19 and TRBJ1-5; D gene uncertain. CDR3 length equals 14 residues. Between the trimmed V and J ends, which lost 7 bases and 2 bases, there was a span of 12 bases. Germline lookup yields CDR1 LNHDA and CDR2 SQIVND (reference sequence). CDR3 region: CASTPSGGNQPQHF. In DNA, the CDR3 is TGTGCCAGTACTCCTTCCGGGGGCAATCAGCCCCAGCATTTT.

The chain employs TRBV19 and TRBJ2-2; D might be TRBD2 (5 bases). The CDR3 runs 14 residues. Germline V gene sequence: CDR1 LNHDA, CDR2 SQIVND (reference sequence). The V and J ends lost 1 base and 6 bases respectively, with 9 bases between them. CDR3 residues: CASSIAGWAGELFF. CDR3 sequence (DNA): TGTGCCAGTAGTATAGCGGGGTGGGCCGGGGAGCTGTTTTTT.

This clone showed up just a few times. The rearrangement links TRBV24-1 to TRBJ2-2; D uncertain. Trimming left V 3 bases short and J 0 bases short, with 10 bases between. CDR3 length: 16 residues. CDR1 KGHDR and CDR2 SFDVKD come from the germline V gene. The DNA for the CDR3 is TGTGCCACCAGTGATCCGACTGTGGCGAACACCGGGGAGCTGTTTTTT. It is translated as CATSDPTVANTGELFF.

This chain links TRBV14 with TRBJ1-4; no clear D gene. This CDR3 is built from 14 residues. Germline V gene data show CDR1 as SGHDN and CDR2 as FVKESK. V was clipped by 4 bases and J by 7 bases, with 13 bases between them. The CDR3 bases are TGTGCCAGCAGCCCGGACCCCGGAGGTGAAAAACTGTTTTTT. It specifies CASSPDPGGEKLFF.

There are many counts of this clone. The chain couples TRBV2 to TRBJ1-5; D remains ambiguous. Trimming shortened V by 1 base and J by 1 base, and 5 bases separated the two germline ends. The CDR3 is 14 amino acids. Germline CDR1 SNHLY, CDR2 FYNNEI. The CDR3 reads CASSEGQSNQPQHF. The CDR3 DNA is TGTGCCAGCAGTGAAGGGCAAAGCAATCAGCCCCAGCATTTT.

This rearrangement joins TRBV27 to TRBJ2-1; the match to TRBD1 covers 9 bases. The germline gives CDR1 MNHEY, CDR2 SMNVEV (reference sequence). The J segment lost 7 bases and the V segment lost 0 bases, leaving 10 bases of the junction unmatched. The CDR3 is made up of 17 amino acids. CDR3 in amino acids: CASSLSSGTGIGNEQFF. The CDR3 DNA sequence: TGTGCCAGCAGTTTATCATCGGGGACAGGGATCGGGAATGAGCAGTTCTTC.

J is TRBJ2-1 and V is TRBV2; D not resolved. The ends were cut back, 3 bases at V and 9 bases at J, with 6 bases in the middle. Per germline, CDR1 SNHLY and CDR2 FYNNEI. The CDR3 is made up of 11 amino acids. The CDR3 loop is CASSDYREQFF. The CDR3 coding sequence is TGTGCCAGCAGTGATTATCGTGAGCAGTTCTTC.

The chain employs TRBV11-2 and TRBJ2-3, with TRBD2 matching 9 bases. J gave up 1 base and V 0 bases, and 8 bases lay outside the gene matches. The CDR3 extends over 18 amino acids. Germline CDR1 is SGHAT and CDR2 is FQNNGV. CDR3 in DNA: TGTGCCAGCAGCTTAGATCCGGGACTAGCCTTTGGCACAGATACGCAGTATTTT. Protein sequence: CASSLDPGLAFGTDTQYF.

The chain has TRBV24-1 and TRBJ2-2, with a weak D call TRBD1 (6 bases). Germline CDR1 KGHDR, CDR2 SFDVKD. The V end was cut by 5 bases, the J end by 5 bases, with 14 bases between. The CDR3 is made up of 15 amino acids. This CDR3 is CATSAPDTGTGELFF. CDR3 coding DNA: TGTGCCACCAGTGCCCCTGACACAGGGACCGGGGAGCTGTTTTTT.

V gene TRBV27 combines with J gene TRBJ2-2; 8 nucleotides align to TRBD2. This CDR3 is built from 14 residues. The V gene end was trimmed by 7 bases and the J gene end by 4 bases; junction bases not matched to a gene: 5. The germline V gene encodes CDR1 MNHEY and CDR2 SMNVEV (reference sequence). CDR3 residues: CASKALAGTGELFF. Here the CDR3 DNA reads TGTGCCAGCAAGGCGCTAGCGGGCACCGGGGAGCTGTTTTTT.

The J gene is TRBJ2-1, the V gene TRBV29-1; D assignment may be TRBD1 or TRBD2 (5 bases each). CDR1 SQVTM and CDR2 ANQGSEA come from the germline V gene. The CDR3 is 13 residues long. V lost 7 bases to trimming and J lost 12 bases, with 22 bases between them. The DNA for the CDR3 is TGCAGCGCGGGGCACTTCGGGATTGCGGGGCAGTTCTTC. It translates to CSAGHFGIAGQFF.

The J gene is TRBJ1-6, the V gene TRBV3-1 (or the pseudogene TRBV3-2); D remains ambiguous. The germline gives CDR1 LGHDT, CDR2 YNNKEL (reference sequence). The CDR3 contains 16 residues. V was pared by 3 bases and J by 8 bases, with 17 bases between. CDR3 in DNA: TGTGCCAGCAGCCAGGCCGGTACAAGGAGGGATTCACCCCTCCACTTT. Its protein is CASSQAGTRRDSPLHF.

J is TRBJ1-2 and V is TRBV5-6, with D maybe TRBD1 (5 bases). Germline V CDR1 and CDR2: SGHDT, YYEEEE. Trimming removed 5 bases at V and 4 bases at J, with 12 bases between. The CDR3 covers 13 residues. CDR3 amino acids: CASSYRIGYGYTF. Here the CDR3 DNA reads TGTGCCAGCAGTTACAGGATTGGCTATGGCTACACCTTC.

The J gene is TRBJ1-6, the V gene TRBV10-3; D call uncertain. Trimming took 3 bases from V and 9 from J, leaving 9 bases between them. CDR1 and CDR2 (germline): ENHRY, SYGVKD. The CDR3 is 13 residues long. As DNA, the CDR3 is TGTGCCATCAGTGATGGTTTCGGTTCACCCCTCCACTTT. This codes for CAISDGFGSPLHF.

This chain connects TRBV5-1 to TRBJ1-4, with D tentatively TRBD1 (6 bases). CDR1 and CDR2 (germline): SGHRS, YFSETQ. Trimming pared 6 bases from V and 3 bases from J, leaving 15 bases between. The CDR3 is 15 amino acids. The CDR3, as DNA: TGCGCCAGCACGTACAGGGAATCGGCTAATGAAAAACTGTTTTTT. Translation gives CASTYRESANEKLFF.

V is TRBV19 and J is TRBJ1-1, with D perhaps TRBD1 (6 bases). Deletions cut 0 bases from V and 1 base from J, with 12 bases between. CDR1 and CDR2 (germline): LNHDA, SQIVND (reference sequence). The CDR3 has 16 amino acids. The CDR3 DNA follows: TGTGCCAGTAGTATAGATCTGGGACAAGAGAACACTGAAGCTTTCTTT. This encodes CASSIDLGQENTEAFF.

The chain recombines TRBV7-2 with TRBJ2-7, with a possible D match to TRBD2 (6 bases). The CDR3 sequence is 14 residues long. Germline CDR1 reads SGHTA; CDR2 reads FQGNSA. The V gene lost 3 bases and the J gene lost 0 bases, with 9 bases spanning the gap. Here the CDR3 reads CASSFGRSSYEQYF. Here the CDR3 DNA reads TGTGCCAGCAGCTTTGGGAGGAGCTCCTACGAGCAGTACTTC.

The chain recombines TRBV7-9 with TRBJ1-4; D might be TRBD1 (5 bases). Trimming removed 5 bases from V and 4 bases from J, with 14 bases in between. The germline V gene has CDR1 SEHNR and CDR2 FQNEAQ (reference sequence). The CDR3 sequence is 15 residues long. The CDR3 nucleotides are TGTGCCAGCAGCCCGCCGGGGGGGAATAATGAAAAACTGTTTTTT. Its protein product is CASSPPGGNNEKLFF.